This TCR beta chain derives from a study of T cell responses to AZD1222 COVID-19 vaccine. This clone occurred a few times. Its target is not known. Measured with immunoSEQ multiplex PCR; TCRdb has only the in-frame clones, and not every one. The sample carries 100,000 to 110,000 clones, around 90% recorded once. Study findings and constraints: White British people made up most donors, females outnumbered males, and clonal diversity was possibly underestimated.

The CDR3 contains 15 residues. J lost 9 bases, V lost 2 bases, and 8 bases had no gene match. Germline V gene sequence: CDR1 MNHEY, CDR2 SVGEGT. This specimen consisted of peripheral blood, obtained on day 0 of AZD1222 vaccination. The clonotype comes from an adult in good health. The chain is built from TRBV6-2 or TRBV6-3 and TRBJ2-1, with 9 nucleotides matching TRBD2. Here the CDR3 DNA reads TGTGCCAGCAGTTACGTGCGGGGGGGGCTCACTGAGCAGTTCTTC. Translation gives CASSYVRGGLTEQFF.